Presented here are 15 T cell receptor beta chains from one specimen sequenced in a study of blood T cell repertoires in COVID-19 (dated by TCRdb to 2018 to 2020). Library generation was performed with the immunoSEQ multiplex PCR assay. The table was pulled from immuneACCESS by TCRdb, which kept in-frame rearrangements only. Such tables lose some clones; where checked, under half of the loss comes from unresolved V genes, and the rest has no known cause. The sample data list 100,000 to 120,000 clones, and 72% of these were observed just once. The ten largest clonotypes hold around 8% of the sample. The sample was peripheral blood. The source of these receptors is a woman aged 55-75 years with acute or convalescent COVID-19.

This clone was counted many times. The rearrangement uses TRBV9 and TRBJ1-2, with TRBD1 as a possible D gene (6 bases). Trimming pared 3 bases from V and 8 bases from J, leaving 14 bases between. Germline assignment: CDR1 SGDLS and CDR2 YYNGEE. This CDR3 is 13 amino acids long. For the CDR3, the DNA is TGTGCCAGCAGCGGAGACAGGACGTGGGGCTACACCTTC. Residues: CASSGDRTWGYTF. Filled out from reference TRBV9 and TRBJ1-2, the complete variable domain reads DSGVTQTPKHLITATGQRVTLRCSPRSGDLSVYWYQQSLDQGLQFLIQYYNGEERAKGNILERFSAQQFPDLHSELNLSSLELGDSALYFCASSGDRTWGYTFGSGTRLTVV.

In its sample, this clone was seen once. J is TRBJ2-7 and V is TRBV18; 11 bases are shared with TRBD2. J was trimmed by 1 base and V by 4 bases; bases with no gene match: 3. Germline V gene sequence: CDR1 KGHSH, CDR2 LQKENI. The CDR3 runs to 15 residues. The CDR3 DNA is TGTGCCAGCTCACTGGGACTAGCGGAATCCTACGAGCAGTACTTC. This codes for CASSLGLAESYEQYF. Full variable domain (missing parts from reference TRBV18 and TRBJ2-7): NAGVMQNPRHLVRRRGQEARLRCSPMKGHSHVYWYRQLPEEGLKFMVYLQKENIIDESGMPKERFSAEFPKEGPSILRIQQVVRGDSAAYFCASSLGLAESYEQYFGPGTRLTVT.

V usage is TRBV12-5 and J usage is TRBJ1-5; D remains unclear. V was clipped by 2 bases and J by 6 bases, with 8 bases between them. Germline V CDR1 and CDR2: LGHNT, FRNRAP. The CDR3 has 13 amino acids. The CDR3 sequence: CASGLSGFQPQHF. Here the CDR3 DNA reads TGTGCTAGTGGTTTGTCGGGTTTTCAGCCCCAGCATTTT.

The chain uses TRBV7-9 and TRBJ2-5, with D tentatively TRBD1 (5 bases). V was shortened by 3 bases and J by 5 bases, with 10 bases between the two germline ends. In germline, CDR1 is SEHNR, CDR2 FQNEAQ (reference sequence). The CDR3 consists of 13 residues. The DNA for the CDR3 is TGTGCCAGCAGCTTCTCAGGGTGGGAGACCCAGTACTTC. Protein: CASSFSGWETQYF.

There are many counts of this clone. The chain is built from TRBV7-7 and TRBJ1-3; D unresolved. The ends were cut back, 5 bases at V and 4 bases at J, with 12 bases in the middle. In germline, CDR1 is SSHAT, CDR2 FNYEAQ (reference sequence). This CDR3 is built from 14 residues. In DNA form, the CDR3 reads TGTGCCAGCAGCCGGGGAGGGTACGGAAACACCATATATTTT. Residues: CASSRGGYGNTIYF.

This sequence joins TRBV28 and TRBJ1-4; D not resolved. Germline values: CDR1 MDHEN, CDR2 SYDVKM. The V end was cut by 6 bases, the J end by 7 bases, with 15 bases between. CDR3 length: 14 residues. The CDR3 DNA sequence: TGTGCCAGCAGAGTGAATGAGGGTTTTGAAAAACTGTTTTTT. As protein: CASRVNEGFEKLFF.

The genes are TRBV7-8 and TRBJ2-7, with a tentative D call TRBD1 (7 bases). Germline V gives CDR1 SGHVS, CDR2 FQNEAQ. This CDR3 is built from 14 residues. With 5 bases removed from V and 5 bases from J, the gap between germline ends came to 16 bases. CDR3 amino acids: CASSPRRGQDEQYF. CDR3 nucleotide sequence: TGTGCCAGCAGCCCGAGGAGGGGGCAGGACGAGCAGTACTTC.

The rearrangement uses TRBV21-1 and TRBJ1-6. TRBV21-1 is a pseudogene segment. This CDR3 contains 15 residues. CDR3 sequence reads: CASSPVGRSDSPLHF. The CDR3 DNA sequence: TGTGCCAGCAGCCCGGTGGGGAGGTCTGACTCACCCCTCCACTTT.

The chain recombines TRBV10-3 with TRBJ1-2; 7 bases align to TRBD1. V was clipped by 4 bases and J by 3 bases; unmatched bases: 5. CDR1 ENHRY and CDR2 SYGVKD come from the germline V gene. The CDR3 spans 14 residues. The CDR3 region is CAISVGQEDYGYTF. In nucleotides, the CDR3 is TGTGCCATCAGTGTAGGACAGGAAGACTATGGCTACACCTTC.

V and J are TRBV7-2 and TRBJ1-1, with 8 bases matching TRBD1. Germline values: CDR1 SGHTA, CDR2 FQGNSA. This CDR3 has 15 amino acids. Trimming at V came to 5 bases and at J to 4 bases, leaving 9 bases not matched to a gene. CDR3 nucleotide sequence: TGTGCCAGCAGCGGATGGACAGGGAGGACCACTGAAGCTTTCTTT. Translating gives CASSGWTGRTTEAFF.

This chain uses TRBV21-1 with TRBJ2-2; TRBD1 is the table's D call, not checked against the DNA. TRBV21-1 is a documented pseudogene. This CDR3 is 20 amino acids long. The CDR3 here is CASSKRLITGHRKEFGELFF. The CDR3 region has the DNA TGTGCCAGCAGCAAAAGGCTTATTACGGGACACCGCAAAGAATTCGGGGAGCTGTTTTTT.

This sequence joins TRBV28 and TRBJ1-1; D is ambiguous. Trimming took off 2 bases at V and 7 bases at J, with 14 bases between the two ends. Germline assignment: CDR1 MDHEN and CDR2 SYDVKM. The length of the CDR3 is 14 residues. DNA of the CDR3: TGTGCCAGCAGTTTAGTGGGCATATCGGTTGAAGCTTTCTTT. Encoded protein: CASSLVGISVEAFF.

The chain is built from TRBV14 and TRBJ2-1, with D possibly matching TRBD2 (6 bases). The germline V and J ends were trimmed by 4 bases and 4 bases, with 14 bases remaining between them. CDR1 and CDR2 (germline): SGHDN, FVKESK. CDR3 size: 15 residues. CDR3 in amino acids: CASSRHSGTYNEQFF. The CDR3 bases are TGTGCCAGCAGCCGACATAGCGGAACTTACAATGAGCAGTTCTTC.

This clone was picked up a small number of times. The rearrangement uses TRBV3-1 (or the pseudogene TRBV3-2) and TRBJ1-2; no firm D call. V dropped 0 bases and J dropped 8 bases, with 16 bases sitting between them. CDR1 is LGHDT and CDR2 is YNNKEL in the germline V gene (reference sequence). This CDR3 has 15 residues. CDR3 protein: CASSQDIVLRGGYTF. The CDR3 DNA reads TGTGCCAGCAGCCAAGATATAGTACTAAGAGGCGGCTACACCTTC.

The CDR3 coding sequence is TGTGCCAGCAGACCCGGGACAGGGGGCACTGAAGCTTTCTTT. This sequence encodes CASRPGTGGTEAFF. This chain joins TRBV3-1 (or the pseudogene TRBV3-2) and TRBJ1-1; 11 bases line up with TRBD1. The CDR3 spans 14 residues. CDR1 and CDR2 from the germline V gene are LGHDT and YNNKEL (reference sequence). With V trimmed by 6 bases and J by 4 bases, 4 bases remained unmatched.